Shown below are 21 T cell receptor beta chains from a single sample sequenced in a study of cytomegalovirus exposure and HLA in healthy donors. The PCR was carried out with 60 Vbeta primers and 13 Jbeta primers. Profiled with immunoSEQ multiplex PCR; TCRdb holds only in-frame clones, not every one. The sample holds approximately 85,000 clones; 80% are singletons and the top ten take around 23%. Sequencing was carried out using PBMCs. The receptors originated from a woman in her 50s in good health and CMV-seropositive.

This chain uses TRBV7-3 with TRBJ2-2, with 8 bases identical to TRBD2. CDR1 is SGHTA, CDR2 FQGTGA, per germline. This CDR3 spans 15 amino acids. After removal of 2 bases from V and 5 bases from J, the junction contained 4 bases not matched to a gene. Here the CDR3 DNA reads TGTGCCAGCAGCTTAGACGCGGGGGGAACCGGGGAGCTGTTTTTT. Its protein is CASSLDAGGTGELFF.

CDR3 loop: CAISDSTREWDSEAFF. In DNA, the CDR3 is TGTGCCATCAGTGACTCGACAAGAGAGTGGGACTCTGAAGCTTTCTTT. The chain recombines TRBV10-3 with TRBJ1-1; weak D call: TRBD1 (5 bases). V lost 3 bases, J lost 6 bases, and 20 bases lay in between. The CDR3 loop spans 16 amino acids. Germline V gives CDR1 ENHRY, CDR2 SYGVKD.

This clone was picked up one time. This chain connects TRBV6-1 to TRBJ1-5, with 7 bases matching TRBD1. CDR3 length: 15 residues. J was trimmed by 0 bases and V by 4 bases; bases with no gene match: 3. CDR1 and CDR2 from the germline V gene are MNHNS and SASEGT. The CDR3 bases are TGTGCCAGCAGTGTAGGACAGGCTAGCAATCAGCCCCAGCATTTT. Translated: CASSVGQASNQPQHF.

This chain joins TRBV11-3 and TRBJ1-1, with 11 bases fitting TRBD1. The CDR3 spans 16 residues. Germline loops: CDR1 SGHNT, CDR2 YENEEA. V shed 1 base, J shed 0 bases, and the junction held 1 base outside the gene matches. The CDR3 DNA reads TGTGCCAGCAGCTTAGGGGGACAGGGGGTGAACACTGAAGCTTTCTTT. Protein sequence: CASSLGGQGVNTEAFF.

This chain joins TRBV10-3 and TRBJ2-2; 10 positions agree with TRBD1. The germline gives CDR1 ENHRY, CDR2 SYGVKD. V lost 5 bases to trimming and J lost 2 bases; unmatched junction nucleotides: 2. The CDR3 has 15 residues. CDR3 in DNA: TGTGCCATCAGTAGGACAGGGGGTAACACCGGGGAGCTGTTTTTT. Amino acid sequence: CAISRTGGNTGELFF.

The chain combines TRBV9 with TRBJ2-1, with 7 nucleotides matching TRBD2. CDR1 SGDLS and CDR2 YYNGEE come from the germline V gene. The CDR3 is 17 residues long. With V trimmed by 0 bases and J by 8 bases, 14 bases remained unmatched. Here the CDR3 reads CASSVDVGGLVKDEQFF. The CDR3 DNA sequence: TGTGCCAGCAGCGTAGACGTAGGAGGACTAGTTAAGGATGAGCAGTTCTTC.

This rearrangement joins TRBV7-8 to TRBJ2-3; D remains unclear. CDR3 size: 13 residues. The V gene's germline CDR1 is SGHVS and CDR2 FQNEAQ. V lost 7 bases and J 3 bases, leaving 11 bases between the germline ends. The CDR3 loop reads CASTMTRTDTQYF. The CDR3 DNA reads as TGTGCCAGCACCATGACTCGAACAGATACGCAGTATTTT.

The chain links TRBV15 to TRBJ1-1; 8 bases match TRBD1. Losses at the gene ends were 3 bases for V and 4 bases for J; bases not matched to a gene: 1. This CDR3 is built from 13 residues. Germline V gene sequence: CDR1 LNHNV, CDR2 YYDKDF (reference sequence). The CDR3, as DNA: TGTGCCACCAGCAGCACAGGGGGCACTGAAGCTTTCTTT. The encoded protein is CATSSTGGTEAFF.

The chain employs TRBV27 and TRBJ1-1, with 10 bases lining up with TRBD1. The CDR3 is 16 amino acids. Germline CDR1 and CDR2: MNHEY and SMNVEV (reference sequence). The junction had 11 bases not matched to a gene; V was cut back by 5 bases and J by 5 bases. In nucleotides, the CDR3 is TGTGCCAGCAGTCCTCCGGGACAGGGGAAACGGACTGAAGCTTTCTTT. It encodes CASSPPGQGKRTEAFF.

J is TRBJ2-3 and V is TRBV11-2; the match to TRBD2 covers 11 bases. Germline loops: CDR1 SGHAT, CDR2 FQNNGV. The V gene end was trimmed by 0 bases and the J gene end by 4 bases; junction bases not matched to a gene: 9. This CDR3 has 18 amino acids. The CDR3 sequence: CASSLDRFSGGGSDTQYF. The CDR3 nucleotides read TGTGCCAGCAGCTTAGATCGGTTTAGCGGGGGGGGCTCAGATACGCAGTATTTT.

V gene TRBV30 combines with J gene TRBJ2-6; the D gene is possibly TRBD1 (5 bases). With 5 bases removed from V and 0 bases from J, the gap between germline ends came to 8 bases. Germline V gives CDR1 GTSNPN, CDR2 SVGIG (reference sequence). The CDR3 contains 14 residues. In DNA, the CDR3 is TGTGCCTGGGAGACAGACTCTGGGGCCAACGTCCTGACTTTC. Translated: CAWETDSGANVLTF.

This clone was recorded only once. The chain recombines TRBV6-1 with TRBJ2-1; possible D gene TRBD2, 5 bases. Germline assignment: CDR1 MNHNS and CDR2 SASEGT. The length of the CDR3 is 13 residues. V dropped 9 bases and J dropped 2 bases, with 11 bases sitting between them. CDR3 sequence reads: CASNKGAYNEQFF. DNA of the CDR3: TGTGCCAGTAACAAGGGAGCCTACAATGAGCAGTTCTTC.

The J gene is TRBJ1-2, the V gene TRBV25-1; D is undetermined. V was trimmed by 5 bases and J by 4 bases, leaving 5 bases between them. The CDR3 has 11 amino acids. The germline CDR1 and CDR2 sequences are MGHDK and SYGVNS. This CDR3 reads CASSNSYGYTF. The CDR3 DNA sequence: TGTGCCAGCAGTAATAGCTATGGCTACACCTTC.

CDR3 loop: CASSPRTGNTEAFF. The DNA of the CDR3 is TGTGCCAGCAGCCCGCGTACAGGGAATACTGAAGCTTTCTTT. V usage is TRBV5-4 and J usage is TRBJ1-1; TRBD1 is a possible D gene (6 bases). CDR1 SGHNT and CDR2 YYREEE come from the germline V gene (reference sequence). The CDR3 consists of 14 residues. V was shortened by 4 bases and J by 5 bases, with 15 bases between the two germline ends.

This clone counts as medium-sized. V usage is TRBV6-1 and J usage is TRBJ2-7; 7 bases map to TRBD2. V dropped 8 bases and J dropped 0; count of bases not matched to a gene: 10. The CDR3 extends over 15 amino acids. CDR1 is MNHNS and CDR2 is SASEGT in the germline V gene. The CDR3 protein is CASEAGRGSSYEQYF. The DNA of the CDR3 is TGTGCCAGCGAGGCTGGGCGGGGGTCCTCCTACGAGCAGTACTTC.

The DNA for the CDR3 is TGTGCCAGCAGCGCCCGGGACAGGGGGAATGAAAAACTGTTTTTT. It translates to CASSARDRGNEKLFF. The chain uses TRBV11-2 and TRBJ1-4, with 11 bases matching TRBD1. Germline V CDR1 and CDR2: SGHAT, FQNNGV. V shed 5 bases, J shed 5 bases, and the junction held 4 bases outside the gene matches. The CDR3 covers 15 residues.

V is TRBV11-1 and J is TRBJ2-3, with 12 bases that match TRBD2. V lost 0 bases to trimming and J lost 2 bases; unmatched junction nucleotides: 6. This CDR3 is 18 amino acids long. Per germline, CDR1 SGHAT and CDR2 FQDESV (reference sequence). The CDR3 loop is CASSLAPTSGGITDTQYF. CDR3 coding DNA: TGTGCCAGCAGCTTAGCGCCTACTAGCGGGGGGATCACAGATACGCAGTATTTT.

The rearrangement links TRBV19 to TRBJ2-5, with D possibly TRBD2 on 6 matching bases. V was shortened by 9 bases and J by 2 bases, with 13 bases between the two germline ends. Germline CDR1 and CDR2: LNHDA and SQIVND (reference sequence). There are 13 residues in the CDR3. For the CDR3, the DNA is TGTGCCAGCCGCGGAGGGATACAAGAGACCCAGTACTTC. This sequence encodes CASRGGIQETQYF.

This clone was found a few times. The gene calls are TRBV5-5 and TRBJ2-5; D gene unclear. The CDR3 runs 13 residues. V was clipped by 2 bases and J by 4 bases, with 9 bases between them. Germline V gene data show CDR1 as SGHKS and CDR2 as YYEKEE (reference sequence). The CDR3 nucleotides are TGTGCCAGCAGCTTTCGGCGAGGAGAGACCCAGTACTTC. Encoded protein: CASSFRRGETQYF.

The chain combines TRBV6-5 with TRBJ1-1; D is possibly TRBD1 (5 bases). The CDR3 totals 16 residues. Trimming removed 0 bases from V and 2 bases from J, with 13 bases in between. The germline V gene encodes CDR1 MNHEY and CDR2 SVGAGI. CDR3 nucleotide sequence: TGTGCCAGCAGTTACTCGGGGCCGCAGCAAAACACTGAAGCTTTCTTT. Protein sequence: CASSYSGPQQNTEAFF.

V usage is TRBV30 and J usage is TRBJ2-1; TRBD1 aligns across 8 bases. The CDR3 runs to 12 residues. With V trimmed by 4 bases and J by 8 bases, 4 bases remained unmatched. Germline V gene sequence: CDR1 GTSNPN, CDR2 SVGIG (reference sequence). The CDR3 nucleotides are TGTGCCTGGATCGACAGGGGAGATGAGCAGTTCTTC. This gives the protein CAWIDRGDEQFF.